This TCR beta chain is from a study of human T cells and chemical hapten exposure. Study as a whole: An area of 2 cm by more than 1.5 cm on upper inner arm skin received 2% DPC for sensitization. Regarding the study as a whole: Alopecia in all donors means immunity may differ from healthy individuals.

Time point noted: patch test 2, 6 weeks after DPC sensitization. Treatment indicated: therapeutic diphenylcyclopropenone sensitization with weekly scalp DPC. Each donor was an alopecia patient between 18 and 70 years of age who qualified for DPC. TCRdb ran MiXCR on the RACE reads and lists one entry per CDR3 protein. Here the sample spans under 90,000 distinct CDR3 sequences, 7.5% to 9.5% being singletons. V lost 1 base, J lost 3 bases, and 9 bases lay in between. This CDR3 region has 14 residues. Germline V gene lookup returns CDR1 MNHEY and CDR2 SVGAGI. Turning to this clonotype: Its antigen is not identified.

The genes are TRBV6-5 and TRBJ2-5; D gene ambiguous. The input for sequencing was whole blood, taken in connection with sensitization to the hapten diphenylcyclopropenone (DPC). The sequence was obtained from a woman between 50 and 59 years old with alopecia areata. Some clones in this sample may be carry-over from other donors' samples. CDR3 region: CASSYFGKEETQYF. The CDR3 region has the DNA TGTGCCAGCAGTTACTTTGGGAAGGAAGAGACCCAGTACTTC.